This T cell receptor beta chain was captured in a study of cytomegalovirus exposure and HLA in healthy donors (dated by TCRdb to about 2017). About the full investigation: An earlier analysis of several hundred of the donors reported more than 250 Gb of sequence data and around 110 million unique TCR beta sequences from some 180 million T cells. Roughly 300 gigabases of sequencing data and roughly 90 million unique TCR sequences were included in an early release covering 550 to 650 HLA-typed donors. The genetic ancestry cluster associated with self-reported Caucasian donors included 81% of the roughly 400 genotyped donors. The study aimed to test whether cataloging public T cell receptors could reveal signatures of past pathogen exposure. The study used immunosequencing to profile the T cell repertoires of several hundred subjects and linked those repertoires to cytomegalovirus serostatus. A separate validation cohort of over a hundred different subjects was used in addition to the 666-subject first cohort. To predict cytomegalovirus infection status, the study brought together high-throughput TCR immunosequencing, statistical association of individual TCRs with disease status, and machine learning. A later analysis re-analyzed previously published TCR beta repertoires from 650 to 800 donors and added high-resolution HLA genotyping to study TCR occurrence patterns. In the later analysis, no new phenotypic data were used to find candidate immune exposures; instead, reliance was placed on TCR beta sequences and their occurrence across donors. An earlier analysis of 587 of the donors used high-throughput TCR beta sequencing to judge whether each TCR beta V gene segment behaved as functional or pseudogenic. Donor age, sex, ethnicity and CMV serostatus were compiled alongside the repertoire data. A later genetic analysis took genome-wide SNP genotypes for about 55% of the roughly 700 donors and used that subset as a discovery cohort. Every discovery cohort repertoire had been produced on one sequencing platform. Both class I and class II loci were covered by HLA typing, at four-digit resolution. Typing coverage varied by locus: 629-630 donors for A, B, C, DRB1 and DQB1; under 550 for DQA1; about 600 for DPA1; approximately 490 for DPB1. Roughly five DR-DQ haplotypes were treated as single units for association and clustering because of strong linkage in the cohort. Across some 400 genotyped donors of the cohort, an average of about 240,000 unique TCR beta nucleotide sequences per donor were sequenced, and around 19% of those sequences were non-productive. The study at large found these results: When HLA alleles, especially DR and DQ, strongly co-occurred, attributing TCR associations to individual alleles was difficult. A further reported finding was that TCR beta sequences accurately predicted the HLA-A and HLA-B alleles for most subjects in the first cohort. The study listed 150 to 200 TCR beta chains as associated with cytomegalovirus. It was suggested by the authors that the approach could potentially be generalized to other disease states and immunological phenotypes. In a later analysis, most CMV-associated TCR beta chains were found to appear HLA-restricted, with HLA associations seemingly driven largely by CMV exposure. Linkage disequilibrium might explain the correlated functional status among segregating V segments, but an unknown experimental factor could not be ruled out. The classifier was reported to diagnose cytomegalovirus status with high specificity and sensitivity in both the original and validation cohorts. At a false discovery rate of 0.05, a later analysis linked 16,000 or so TCR beta sequences to specific HLA alleles. In an earlier analysis of 587 of the donors, most TCR beta V segments appeared in productive rearrangements about 90% or about 30% of the time, broadly matching IMGT annotations. In a later analysis, TCR association rates were found to vary across HLA loci, with the most associated TCRs seen for DRB1 alleles and the fewest for HLA-C alleles. In a later analysis, several top co-occurrence clusters were reported to appear linked to parvovirus B19, influenza, CMV and Epstein-Barr virus. Because counts were too low, seventeen rarely observed V segments, including chromosome 9 orphons, were left out of the earlier analysis of 587 of the donors. According to a later genetic analysis, donors in an Asian-associated ancestry cluster had fewer N-insertions in productive TCRs than the approximately 690-donor mean. A few of the identified cytomegalovirus-associated TCR beta chains were confirmed in vitro to be specific for cytomegalovirus antigens. Some IMGT-functional V segments, including TRBV6-2 and TRBV6-3, could not be told apart with the 87-base-pair reads, so those segments were excluded. The only immune exposure information available for the cohort was CMV serostatus. Because HLA typing was missing for some donors at each locus, association tests included only the typed subset. A cluster of highly shared sequence variants was judged likely to be a technical artifact of the sequencing pipeline. While some public TCRs were present in many individuals, most TCR sequences turned up only very rarely across donors. Roughly uniform sequencing depth across donors was assumed in presence/absence analyses, although this assumption may not hold. In a later genetic analysis, a missense DCLRE1C variant was associated with V-gene and J-gene trimming of TCR beta chains, and the association was replicated in an independent cohort. In a later analysis, HLA-associated TCR beta chains were found to be more clonally expanded and to have lower generation probabilities than equally common non-associated chains. In this cohort, only TCR beta chains were sequenced, and detectable features were limited by the absence of alpha or paired-chain data.

Worth noting for this clone: Its antigen specificity is not known.

Receptor libraries were prepared by the immunoSEQ multiplex PCR assay. A mixture of 60 forward primers for TCR Vbeta segments and 13 reverse primers for TCR Jbeta segments was used in the multiplex PCR. The CDR3 region of rearranged TCR beta genes was amplified from genomic DNA by a multiplex PCR assay. Amplified TCR beta libraries were sequenced as 87-base-pair reads on the Illumina HiSeq System. For the original study's pipeline: A later analysis tallied roughly 80 million unique TCR beta chains across the 666 repertoires, and approximately 12 million of those chains were shared by two or more donors. A nearest-neighbor algorithm error-corrected the raw reads and collapsed the reads into unique sequences, merging closely related sequences to remove PCR and sequencing errors. CDR3 sequences were aligned to IMGT reference sequences to assign V, D and J gene segments. Each retained sequence needed at least a six-nucleotide match to both a V gene segment and a J gene segment. A rearrangement counted as productive if the CDR3 had no stop codons and remained in frame with V and J, and every other rearrangement counted as non-productive. Following IMGT convention, CDR3 was defined as the stretch from the second conserved V-encoded cysteine up to the conserved J-encoded phenylalanine. The earlier analysis of 587 of the donors excluded sequences that lacked an unambiguous match to a single V gene segment. An earlier analysis of 500 to 700 of the donors classified V segments as functional when productive rearrangements were above 56.7% and as segregating when the standard deviation between donors was above 5%. To diagnose cytomegalovirus status from the catalog of TCR beta chain sequences, a statistical classification framework was built. In a later analysis, V and J genes were assigned by comparing TCR nucleotide sequences against IMGT/GENE-DB human TR gene sequences. Using the TCRdist pipeline, a later analysis assigned CDR3 sequences along with most-parsimonious VDJ recombination scenarios. A later analysis defined each TCR beta chain by its CDR3 amino acid sequence plus V-gene family, and excluded reads lacking a unique V-gene family. As a way to deal with suspected cross-contamination and a sequencing artifact, a later analysis dropped 450 to 600 nucleotide sequences that were highly shared and had low generation probability. For each public chain, a later analysis derived a clonal expansion index from normalized ranks of inferred template counts within each repertoire. Generation probabilities in a later analysis came from a VDJ recombination model fitted to out-of-frame rearrangements, and those results were checked against IGoR. Hypergeometric tests were used in a later analysis to score TCR-TCR, TCR-HLA and TCR-CMV co-occurrence, with a repertoire-size bias correction applied to the TCR pairs. False discovery rates were estimated in a later analysis by permuting HLA or CMV assignments 20 times. In a later analysis, co-occurring TCRs were grouped using DBSCAN, with TCRdist sequence similarity added in when clustering inside HLA-allele-positive subsets. Repertoires with fewer than 30,000 or more than 120,000 public chains were left out of co-occurrence clustering, as were about five repertoires with anomalous nucleotide sharing. As stored in TCRdb, this immuneACCESS dataset retains in-frame rearrangements with V and J assigned. A fraction of the clones does not appear; measured against another copy, unresolved V genes explain less than half of the discrepancy, and the remainder lacks a known reason. The DNA was the basis for D and trimming; V, J and clone size are from that table. This sample's table lists under 120,000 clones. Of the sample, 0.59% is held by the ten largest clones.

V trim: 3 bases; J trim: 4 bases; unmatched bases: 8. The CDR3 measures 17 amino acids from cysteine to phenylalanine. Only the CDR3 DNA stays, 51 bases, in frame from base 1. According to the germline V gene, CDR1 reads KGHSH and CDR2 reads LQKENI. The cohort consisted of 670 or so healthy bone marrow donors. At the time of sampling, all cohort members were nominally healthy, though unrecorded immune exposures were likely present. The donor tested CMV seronegative and was one of the 352 seronegative cohort members. A peripheral blood sample was provided by each donor, and peripheral blood mononuclear cells were used for TCR beta sequencing. Genomic DNA extraction from the blood cell samples was performed with the Qiagen DNeasy Blood Extraction Kit.

Input material: PBMCs. The chain links TRBV18 with TRBJ2-3, and TRBD1 matches 12 of the central bases. This TCR was recovered from a man between 45 and 60 years old in good health and CMV-seronegative. CDR3 region: CASSPSGTGGFADTQYF. The DNA reads as follows: TGTGCCAGCTCACCTTCCGGGACAGGGGGCTTTGCAGATACGCAGTATTTT.